This is a list of T cell receptor beta chains from one sample in a study of shared clonotypes between healthy human individuals. The data were produced by immunoSEQ multiplex PCR, yet TCRdb's version contains in-frame clones alone and is incomplete. The sample carries about 530,000 clones, roughly 85% recorded once. Sequencing input: PBMCs. These TCRs come from a woman in her 40s in good health. Some clones in this sample may be carry-over from other donors' samples. The CDR3 runs from the conserved cysteine through the conserved F or W. D genes are given only for firm matches. A clone size is listed for some rows: how often the clone was seen (once, few, many), or a class if it is expanded.

TRBJ1-1	TRBV29-1	NA	NA	TGCAGCGTTGGGAGGGGTGATACTGAAGCTTTCTTT	CSVGRGDTEAFF
TRBJ1-1	TRBV4-3	NA	NA	TGCGCCAGCAGCCCGGACAGAGCGAACACTGAAGCTTTCTTT	CASSPDRANTEAFF
TRBJ2-5	TRBV1	NA	NA	TGCACCAGCAGCCAAAGGTCCCTCGAGCGTCAAGAGACCCAGTACTTC	CTSSQRSLERQETQYF
TRBJ1-5	TRBV6-1	NA	NA	TGTGCCAGCAGTGAAGGGGGCTATCAGCCCCAGCATTTT	CASSEGGYQPQHF
TRBJ1-1	TRBV5-1	NA	few	TGCGCCAGCAGCGTCTGGGACAACACTGAAGCTTTCTTT	CASSVWDNTEAFF
TRBJ2-1	TRBV9	NA	NA	TGTGCCAGCAGCGTTAGAGTAGCCCCTTACAATGAGCAGTTCTTC	CASSVRVAPYNEQFF
TRBJ2-2	TRBV10-3	TRBD2	NA	TGTGCCATCAGGCATAGCGGGGGAACCGGGGAGCTGTTTTTT	CAIRHSGGTGELFF
TRBJ1-1	TRBV9	TRBD1	NA	TGTGCCAGCAGCGTAGTAACAGGGGACACTGAAGCTTTCTTT	CASSVVTGDTEAFF
TRBJ2-1	TRBV10-2	NA	once	TGCGCCAGCATCCTGGACAGTGAGTACAATGAGCAGTTCTTC	CASILDSEYNEQFF
TRBJ2-7	TRBV4-1	NA	NA	TGCGCCAGCAGCCTGATGCTGGGTTACGAGCAGTACTTC	CASSLMLGYEQYF
TRBJ2-5	TRBV18	TRBD1	NA	TGTGCCAGCTCGAGGGACAGCGATGTCACCCAGTACTTC	CASSRDSDVTQYF
TRBJ2-7	TRBV28	TRBD1	NA	TGTGCCAGCAGCTCTTCCGGGGGACAGGGCTTCTACGAGCAGTACTTC	CASSSSGGQGFYEQYF
TRBJ2-5	TRBV28	TRBD2	NA	TGTGCCAGCACCCAGACTAGCGGGAGGGCCTATCAAGAGACCCAGTACTTC	CASTQTSGRAYQETQYF
TRBJ2-1	TRBV2	NA	NA	TGTGCCAGCAGCCCTCAAGGCTGGGCCTACAATGAGCAGTTCTTC	CASSPQGWAYNEQFF
TRBJ1-6	TRBV30	NA	NA	TGTGCCTGGAGTGTCATAAACGGGAATTCACCCCTCCACTTT	CAWSVINGNSPLHF
TRBJ2-7	TRBV5-6	NA	NA	TGTGCCAGCAGCGTCCCACCCGGTCGGCAGTACTTC	CASSVPPGRQYF
TRBJ2-1	TRBV5-1	TRBD2	NA	TGCGCCAGCAGCCCTAGCGGGGGCATCTACAATGAGCAGTTCTTC	CASSPSGGIYNEQFF
TRBJ2-7	TRBV9	NA	NA	TGTGCCAGCAGCGTAGACCCAGGGTCGTCCTACGAGCAGTACTTC	CASSVDPGSSYEQYF
TRBJ2-7	TRBV2	TRBD2	many	TGTGCCAGCAGTGTCCTAGCGGGAGGGTTCGACGAGCAGTACTTC	CASSVLAGGFDEQYF
TRBJ2-7	TRBV21-1	NA	NA	TGTGCCAGCAGCAAAGCCCCAGGGGGCTGTTACGAGCAGTACTTC	CASSKAPGGCYEQYF
TRBJ1-1	TRBV10-3	TRBD1	NA	TGTGCCATCAGTGAGGTGGGACAGGGGAGAGGTGTTGACACTGAAGCTTTCTTT	CAISEVGQGRGVDTEAFF
TRBJ1-5	TRBV10-3	NA	NA	TGTGCCATCAGCCCGGACGGCTACAATCAGCCCCAGCATTTT	CAISPDGYNQPQHF
TRBJ1-1	TRBV7-8	NA	NA	TGTGCCAGCAGCTTAGCAGAGTGGTCAGACACTGAAGCTTTCTTT	CASSLAEWSDTEAFF
TRBJ2-7	TRBV29-1	TRBD2	few	TGCAGCGTTGAAGTAGGCGGGGGCTCCTACGAGCAGTACTTC	CSVEVGGGSYEQYF
TRBJ2-5	TRBV2	TRBD2	NA	TGTGCCACCTCCGGCGGGAGGGCTGCGGCGGAGACCCAGTACTTC	CATSGGRAAAETQYF
TRBJ2-1	TRBV13	NA	NA	TGTGCCAGCAGCCCCCCTAGACAGTACAATGAGCAGTTCTTC	CASSPPRQYNEQFF
TRBJ2-2	TRBV7-8	NA	NA	TGTGCCAGCAGCTCCTACAGGGACAACACCGGGGAGCTGTTTTTT	CASSSYRDNTGELFF
TRBJ1-2	TRBV18	NA	NA	TGTGCCAGCTCACCTGGCGGGGGGAACTATGGCTACACCTTC	CASSPGGGNYGYTF
TRBJ2-7	TRBV19	TRBD2	once	TGTGCCAGTAGTATAGGTTTAGCGGGAGCCTACGAGCAGTACTTC	CASSIGLAGAYEQYF
TRBJ2-7	TRBV7-9	NA	NA	TGTGCCAGCAGCCCAGACAAGTCCTACGAGCAGTACTTC	CASSPDKSYEQYF
TRBJ1-1	TRBV2	TRBD1	NA	TGTGCCAGCAGTGAAGTTTGGACAGGGAAGAACACTGAAGCTTTCTTT	CASSEVWTGKNTEAFF
TRBJ1-2	TRBV5-4	TRBD1	NA	TGTGCCAGCAGCTCCCTTACCCAGGGGGCGCACGGCTACACCTTC	CASSSLTQGAHGYTF
TRBJ1-5	TRBV9	NA	NA	TGTGCCAGCAGCGTAGCAGGGAGCAATCAGCCCCAGCATTTT	CASSVAGSNQPQHF
TRBJ2-1	TRBV6-4	NA	NA	TGTGCCAGCAGTGCGGACTCGTACAATGAGCAGTTCTTC	CASSADSYNEQFF
TRBJ1-5	TRBV19	NA	NA	TGTGCCAGTAGTATACGTAGTCCGAGGGGGAATCAGCCCCAGCATTTT	CASSIRSPRGNQPQHF
TRBJ2-5	TRBV7-8	TRBD1	NA	TGTGCCAGCAGCTTCAGGACGCGGACAGGGCAAGAGACCCAGTACTTC	CASSFRTRTGQETQYF
TRBJ2-7	TRBV15	TRBD2	once	TGTGCCACCAGCAGATCCCGGGTACTAGCGGAATACGAGCAGTACTTC	CATSRSRVLAEYEQYF
TRBJ1-2	TRBV2	NA	once	TGTGCCAGCAGTCCCGGGCCGTTTGAAGGCTATGGCTACACCTTC	CASSPGPFEGYGYTF
TRBJ1-4	TRBV6-6	NA	NA	TGTGCCAGCGGGGGGGCTACTAATGAAAAACTGTTTTTT	CASGGATNEKLFF
TRBJ2-1	TRBV5-1	NA	NA	TGCGCCAGTTCTTTTAGCGGAACCTATGACAATGAGCAGTTCTTC	CASSFSGTYDNEQFF